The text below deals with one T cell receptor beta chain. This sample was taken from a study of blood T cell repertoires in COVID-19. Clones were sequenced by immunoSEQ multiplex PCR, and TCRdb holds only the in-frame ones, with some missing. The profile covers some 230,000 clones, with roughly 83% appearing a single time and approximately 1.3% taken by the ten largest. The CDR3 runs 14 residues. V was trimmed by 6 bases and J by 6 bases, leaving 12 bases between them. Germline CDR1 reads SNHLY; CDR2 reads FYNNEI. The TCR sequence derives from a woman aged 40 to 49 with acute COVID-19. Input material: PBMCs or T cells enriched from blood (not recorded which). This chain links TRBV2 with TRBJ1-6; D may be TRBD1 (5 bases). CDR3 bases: TGTGCCAGCAGCGGGGACTCTGTTAATTCACCCCTCCACTTT. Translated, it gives CASSGDSVNSPLHF.